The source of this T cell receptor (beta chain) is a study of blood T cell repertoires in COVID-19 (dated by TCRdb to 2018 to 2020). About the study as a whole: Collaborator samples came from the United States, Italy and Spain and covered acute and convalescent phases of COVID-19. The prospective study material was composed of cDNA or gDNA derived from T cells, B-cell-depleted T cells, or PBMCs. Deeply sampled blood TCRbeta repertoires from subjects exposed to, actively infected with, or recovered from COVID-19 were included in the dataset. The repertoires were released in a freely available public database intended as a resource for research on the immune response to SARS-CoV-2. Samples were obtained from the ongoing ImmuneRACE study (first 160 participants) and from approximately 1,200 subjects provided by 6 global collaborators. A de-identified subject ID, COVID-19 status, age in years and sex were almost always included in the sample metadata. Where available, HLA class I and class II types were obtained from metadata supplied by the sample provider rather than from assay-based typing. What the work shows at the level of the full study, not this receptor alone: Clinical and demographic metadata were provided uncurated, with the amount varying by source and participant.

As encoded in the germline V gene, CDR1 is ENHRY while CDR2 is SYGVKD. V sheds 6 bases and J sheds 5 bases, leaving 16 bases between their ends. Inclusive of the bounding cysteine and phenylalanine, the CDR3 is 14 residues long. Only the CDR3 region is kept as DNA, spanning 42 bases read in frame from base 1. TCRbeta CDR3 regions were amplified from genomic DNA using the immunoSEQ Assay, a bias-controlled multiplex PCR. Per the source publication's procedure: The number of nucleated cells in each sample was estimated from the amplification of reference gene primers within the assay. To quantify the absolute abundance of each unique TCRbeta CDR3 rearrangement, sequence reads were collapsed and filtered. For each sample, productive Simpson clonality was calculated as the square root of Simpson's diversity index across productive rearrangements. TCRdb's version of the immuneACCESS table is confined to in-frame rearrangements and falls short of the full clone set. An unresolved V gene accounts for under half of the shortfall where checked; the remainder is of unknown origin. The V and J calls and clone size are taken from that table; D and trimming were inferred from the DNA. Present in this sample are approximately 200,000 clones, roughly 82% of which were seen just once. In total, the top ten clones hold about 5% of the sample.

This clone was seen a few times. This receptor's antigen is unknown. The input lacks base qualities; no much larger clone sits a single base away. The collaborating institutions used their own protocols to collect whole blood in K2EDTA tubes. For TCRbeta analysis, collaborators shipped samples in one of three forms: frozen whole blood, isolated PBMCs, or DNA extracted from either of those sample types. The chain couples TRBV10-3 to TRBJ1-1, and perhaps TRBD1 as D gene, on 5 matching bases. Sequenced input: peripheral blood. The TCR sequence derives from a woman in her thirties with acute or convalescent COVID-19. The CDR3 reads CAIRSRGGNTEAFF. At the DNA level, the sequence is TGTGCCATCAGGTCCCGCGGGGGAAATACTGAAGCTTTCTTT.